This T cell receptor beta chain comes out of a study of blood T cell repertoires in COVID-19. The wider study: Material from acute and convalescent COVID-19 was sourced from the United States, Italy and Spain. The analysed material was cDNA or gDNA that came from T cells, B-cell-depleted T cells, or PBMCs.

Generated by immunoSEQ multiplex PCR, the TCRdb table keeps only in-frame clones and is missing some. Here the sample spans about 180,000 clones, roughly 80% being singletons. Germline values: CDR1 ENHRY, CDR2 SYGVKD. The CDR3 extends over 15 amino acids. J was trimmed by 0 bases and V by 3 bases; bases with no gene match: 3. Input material: peripheral blood. The receptor was isolated from a human donor in a cohort sampled during active COVID-19. This chain uses TRBV10-3 with TRBJ2-3; 7 positions match TRBD2. CDR3 protein: CAISDLAASTDTQYF. The CDR3 DNA sequence: TGTGCCATCAGTGATCTAGCGGCTAGCACAGATACGCAGTATTTT.